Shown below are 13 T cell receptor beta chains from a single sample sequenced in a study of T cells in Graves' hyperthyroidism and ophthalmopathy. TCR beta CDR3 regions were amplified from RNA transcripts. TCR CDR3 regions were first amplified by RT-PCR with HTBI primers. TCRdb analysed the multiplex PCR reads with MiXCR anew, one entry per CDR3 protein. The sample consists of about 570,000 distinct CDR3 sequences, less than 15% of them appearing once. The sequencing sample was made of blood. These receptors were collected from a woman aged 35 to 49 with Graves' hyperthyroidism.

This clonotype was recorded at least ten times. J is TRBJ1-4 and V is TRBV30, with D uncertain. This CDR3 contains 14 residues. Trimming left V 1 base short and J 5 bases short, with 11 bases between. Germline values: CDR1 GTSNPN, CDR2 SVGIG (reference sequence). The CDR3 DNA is TGTGCCTGGAGTGACGGCGCAGAGAATGAAAAACTGTTTTTT. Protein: CAWSDGAENEKLFF.

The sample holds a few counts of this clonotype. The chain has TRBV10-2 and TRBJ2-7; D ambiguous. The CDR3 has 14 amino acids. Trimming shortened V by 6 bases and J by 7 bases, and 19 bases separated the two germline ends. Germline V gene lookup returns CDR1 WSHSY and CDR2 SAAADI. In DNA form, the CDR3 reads TGCGCCAGCAGGGCAGACACCTCCTCCTGGGAGCAGTACTTC. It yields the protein CASRADTSSWEQYF.

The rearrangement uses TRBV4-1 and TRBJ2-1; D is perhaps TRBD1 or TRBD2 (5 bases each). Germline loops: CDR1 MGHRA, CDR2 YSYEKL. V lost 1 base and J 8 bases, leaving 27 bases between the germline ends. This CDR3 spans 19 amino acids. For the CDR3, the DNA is TGCGCCAGCAGCCAAGTCGGGACCCAACCCGGGAAGTTGCGCCATGAGCAGTTCTTC. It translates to CASSQVGTQPGKLRHEQFF.

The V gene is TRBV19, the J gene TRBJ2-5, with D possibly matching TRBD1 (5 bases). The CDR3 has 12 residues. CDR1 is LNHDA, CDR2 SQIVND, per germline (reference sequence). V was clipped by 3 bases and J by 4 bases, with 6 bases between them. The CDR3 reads CASSMGPETQYF. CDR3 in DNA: TGTGCCAGTAGTATGGGGCCAGAGACCCAGTACTTC.

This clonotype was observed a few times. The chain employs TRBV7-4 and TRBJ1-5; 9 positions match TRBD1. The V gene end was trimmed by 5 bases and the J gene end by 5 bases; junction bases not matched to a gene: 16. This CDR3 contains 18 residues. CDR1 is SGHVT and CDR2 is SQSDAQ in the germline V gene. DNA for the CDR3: TGTGCCAGCAGCGTCGACTACAACCGGGACAGGGAAGATCAGCCCCAGCATTTT. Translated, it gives CASSVDYNRDREDQPQHF.

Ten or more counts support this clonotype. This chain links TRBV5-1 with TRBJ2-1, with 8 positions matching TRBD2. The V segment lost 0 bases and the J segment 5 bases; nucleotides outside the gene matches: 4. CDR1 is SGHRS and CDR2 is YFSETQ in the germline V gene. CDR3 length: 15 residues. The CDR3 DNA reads TGCGCCAGCAGCTTGGATGGACTAGCTAACAATGAGCAGTTCTTC. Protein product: CASSLDGLANNEQFF.

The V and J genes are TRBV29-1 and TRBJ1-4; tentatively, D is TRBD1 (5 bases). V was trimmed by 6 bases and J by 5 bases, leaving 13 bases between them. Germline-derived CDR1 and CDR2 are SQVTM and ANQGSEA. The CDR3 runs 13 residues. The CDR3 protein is CSVGDRENEKLFF. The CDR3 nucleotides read TGCAGCGTCGGGGACCGAGAGAATGAAAAACTGTTTTTT.

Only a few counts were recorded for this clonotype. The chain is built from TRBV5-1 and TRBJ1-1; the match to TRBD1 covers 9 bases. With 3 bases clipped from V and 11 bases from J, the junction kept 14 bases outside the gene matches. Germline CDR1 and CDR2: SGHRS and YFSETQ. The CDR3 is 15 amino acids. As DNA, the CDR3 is TGCGCCAGCAGCTCCTCGGGACAGGGTGGATTGGGGGCTTTCTTT. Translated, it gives CASSSSGQGGLGAFF.

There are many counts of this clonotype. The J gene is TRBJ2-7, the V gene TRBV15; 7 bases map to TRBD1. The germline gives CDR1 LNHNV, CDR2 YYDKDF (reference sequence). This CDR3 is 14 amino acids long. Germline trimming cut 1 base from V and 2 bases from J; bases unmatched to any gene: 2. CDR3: CATSRVQGAYEQYF. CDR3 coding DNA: TGTGCCACCAGCAGAGTTCAGGGGGCCTACGAGCAGTACTTC.

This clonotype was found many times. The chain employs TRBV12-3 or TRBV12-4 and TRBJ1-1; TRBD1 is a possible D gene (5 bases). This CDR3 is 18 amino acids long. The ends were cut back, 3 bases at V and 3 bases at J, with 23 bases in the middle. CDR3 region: CASSLKDRHILGDTEAFF. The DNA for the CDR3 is TGTGCCAGCAGTTTGAAAGACAGACACATCCTTGGGGACACTGAAGCTTTCTTT.

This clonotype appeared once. The CDR3 reads CASSVGTSGREFQFF. DNA of the CDR3: TGTGCCAGCAGCGTAGGGACTAGCGGGAGAGAGTTTCAGTTCTTC. The chain employs TRBV9 and TRBJ2-1; 13 bases align to TRBD2. V was clipped by 0 bases and J by 13 bases; unmatched bases: 7. CDR1 and CDR2 from the germline V gene are SGDLS and YYNGEE. The CDR3 totals 15 residues.

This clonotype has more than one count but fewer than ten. The CDR3 here is CSAPPVLEQYF. In DNA, the CDR3 is TGCAGTGCCCCCCCGGTTCTCGAGCAGTACTTC. The rearrangement links TRBV20-1 to TRBJ2-7; D unclear. V lost 6 bases to trimming and J lost 6 bases, with 12 bases between them. The germline V gene has CDR1 DFQATT and CDR2 SNEGSKA (reference sequence). The CDR3 sequence is 11 residues long.

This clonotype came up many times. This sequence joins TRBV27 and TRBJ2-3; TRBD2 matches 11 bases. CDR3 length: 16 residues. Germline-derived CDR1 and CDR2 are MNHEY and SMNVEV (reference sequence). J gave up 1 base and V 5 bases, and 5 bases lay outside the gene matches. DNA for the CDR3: TGTGCCAGCAGTCAATTGACTAGCGGGGGCACAGATACGCAGTATTTT. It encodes CASSQLTSGGTDTQYF.